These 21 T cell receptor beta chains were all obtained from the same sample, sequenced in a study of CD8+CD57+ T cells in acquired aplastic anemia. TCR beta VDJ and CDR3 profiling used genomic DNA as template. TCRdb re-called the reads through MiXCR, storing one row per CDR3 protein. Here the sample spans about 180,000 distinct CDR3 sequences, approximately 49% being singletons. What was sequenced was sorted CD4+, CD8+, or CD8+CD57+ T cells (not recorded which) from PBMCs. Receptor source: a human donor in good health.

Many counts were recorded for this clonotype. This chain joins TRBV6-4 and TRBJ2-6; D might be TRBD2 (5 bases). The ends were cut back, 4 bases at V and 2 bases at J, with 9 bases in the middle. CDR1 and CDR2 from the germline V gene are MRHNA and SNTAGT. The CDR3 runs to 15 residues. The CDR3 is CASSVGSTGANVLTF. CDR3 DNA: TGTGCCAGCAGTGTTGGGAGTACTGGGGCCAACGTCCTGACTTTC.

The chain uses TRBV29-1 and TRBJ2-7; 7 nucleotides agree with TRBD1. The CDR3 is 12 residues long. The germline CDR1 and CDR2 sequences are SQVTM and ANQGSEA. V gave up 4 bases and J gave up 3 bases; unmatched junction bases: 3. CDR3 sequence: CSVAWDSYEQYF. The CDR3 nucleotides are TGCAGCGTTGCATGGGACAGCTACGAGCAGTACTTC.

The CDR3: CASSRAWELFF. For the CDR3, the DNA is TGTGCCAGTAGCAGGGCCTGGGAGCTGTTTTTT. This rearrangement joins TRBV6-1 to TRBJ2-2; tentative D call: TRBD1 (5 bases). The CDR3 is 11 residues long. Per germline, CDR1 MNHNS and CDR2 SASEGT. Trimming pared 9 bases from V and 9 bases from J, leaving 11 bases between.

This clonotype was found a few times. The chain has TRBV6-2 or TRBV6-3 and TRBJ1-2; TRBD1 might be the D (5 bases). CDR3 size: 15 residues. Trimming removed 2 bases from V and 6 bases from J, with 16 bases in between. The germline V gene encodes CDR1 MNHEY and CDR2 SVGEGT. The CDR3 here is CASSYLQPGRDGYTF. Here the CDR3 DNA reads TGTGCCAGCAGTTACCTACAACCGGGACGGGATGGCTACACCTTC.

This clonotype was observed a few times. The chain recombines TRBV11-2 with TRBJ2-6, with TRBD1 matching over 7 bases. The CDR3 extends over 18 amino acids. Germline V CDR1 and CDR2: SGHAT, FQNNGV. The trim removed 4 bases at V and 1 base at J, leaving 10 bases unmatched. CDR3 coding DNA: TGTGCCAGCAGCTCACTAGACAGGGTTTTGTCTGGGGCCAACGTCCTGACTTTC. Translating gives CASSSLDRVLSGANVLTF. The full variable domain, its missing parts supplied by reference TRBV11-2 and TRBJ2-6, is EAGVAQSPRYKIIEKRQSVAFWCNPISGHATLYWYQQILGQGPKLLIQFQNNGVVDDSQLPKDRFSAERLKGVDSTLKIQPAKLEDSAVYLCASSSLDRVLSGANVLTFGAGSRLTVL.

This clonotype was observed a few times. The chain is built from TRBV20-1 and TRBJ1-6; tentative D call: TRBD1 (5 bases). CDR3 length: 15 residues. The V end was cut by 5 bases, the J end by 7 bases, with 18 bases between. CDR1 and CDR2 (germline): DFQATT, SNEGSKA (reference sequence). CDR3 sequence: CSASDGGVPNSPLHF. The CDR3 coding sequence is TGCAGTGCTTCGGACGGGGGAGTTCCGAATTCACCCCTCCACTTT.

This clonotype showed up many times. CDR3 region: CSAKTGNSNQPQHF. The CDR3 nucleotides read TGCAGTGCTAAGACAGGGAATAGCAATCAGCCCCAGCATTTT. The chain combines TRBV20-1 with TRBJ1-5; 7 nucleotides align to TRBD1. V lost 4 bases and J lost 0; bases outside the gene matches: 3. The germline V gene has CDR1 DFQATT and CDR2 SNEGSKA (reference sequence). This CDR3 region has 14 residues.

The CDR3 reads CAKGVLRDTEAFF. The CDR3 DNA sequence: TGTGCCAAAGGCGTTTTGAGGGACACTGAAGCTTTCTTT. This chain uses TRBV2 with TRBJ1-1; D is unclear. V lost 10 bases and J 3 bases, leaving 15 bases between the germline ends. The CDR3 is 13 amino acids. CDR1 SNHLY and CDR2 FYNNEI come from the germline V gene.

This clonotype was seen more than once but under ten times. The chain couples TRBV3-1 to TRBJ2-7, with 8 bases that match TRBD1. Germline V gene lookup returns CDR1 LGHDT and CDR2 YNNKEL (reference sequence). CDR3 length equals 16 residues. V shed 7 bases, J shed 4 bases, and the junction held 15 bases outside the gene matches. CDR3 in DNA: TGTGCCAGCACCCAGTACTCCGGGACAGGAGAATACGAGCAGTACTTC. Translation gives CASTQYSGTGEYEQYF.

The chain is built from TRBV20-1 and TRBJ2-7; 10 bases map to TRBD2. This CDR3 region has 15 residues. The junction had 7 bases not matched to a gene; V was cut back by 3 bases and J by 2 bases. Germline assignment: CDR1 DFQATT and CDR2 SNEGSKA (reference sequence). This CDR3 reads CSASKGTSDTYEQYF. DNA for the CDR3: TGCAGTGCTAGCAAGGGGACTAGCGATACCTACGAGCAGTACTTC.

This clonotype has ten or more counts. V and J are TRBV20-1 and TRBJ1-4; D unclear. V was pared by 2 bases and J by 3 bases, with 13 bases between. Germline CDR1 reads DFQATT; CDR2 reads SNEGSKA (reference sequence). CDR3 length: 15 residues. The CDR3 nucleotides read TGCAGTGCTAGAAAAACAGTCGCGGCTAATGAAAAACTGTTTTTT. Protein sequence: CSARKTVAANEKLFF.

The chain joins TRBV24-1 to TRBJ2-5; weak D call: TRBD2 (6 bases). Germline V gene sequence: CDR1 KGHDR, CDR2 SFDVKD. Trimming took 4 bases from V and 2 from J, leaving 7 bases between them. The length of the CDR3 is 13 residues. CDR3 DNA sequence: TGTGCCACCAGTGACGGGGGACAAGAGACCCAGTACTTC. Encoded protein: CATSDGGQETQYF.

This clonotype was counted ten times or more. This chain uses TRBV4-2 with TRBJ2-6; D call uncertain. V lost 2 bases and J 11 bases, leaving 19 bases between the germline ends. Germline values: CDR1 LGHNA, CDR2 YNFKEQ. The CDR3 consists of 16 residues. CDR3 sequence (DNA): TGTGCCAGCAGCCAATACGCGGTTAACAGTGCGGACGTCCTGACTTTC. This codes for CASSQYAVNSADVLTF.

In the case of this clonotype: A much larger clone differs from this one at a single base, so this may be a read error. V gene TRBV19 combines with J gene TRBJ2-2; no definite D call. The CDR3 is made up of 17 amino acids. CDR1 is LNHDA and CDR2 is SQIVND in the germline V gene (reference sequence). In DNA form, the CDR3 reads TGTGCCAGTAGTGTAGATGGTCTCCGCGGTAGCACCGGGGAGCTGTTTTTT. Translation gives CASSVDGLRGSTGELFF.

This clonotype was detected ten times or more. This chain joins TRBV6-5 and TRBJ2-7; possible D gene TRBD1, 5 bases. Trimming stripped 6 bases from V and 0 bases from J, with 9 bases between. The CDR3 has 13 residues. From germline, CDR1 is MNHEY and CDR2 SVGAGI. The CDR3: CASRNQGSYEQYF. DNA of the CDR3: TGTGCCAGCAGGAATCAGGGCTCCTACGAGCAGTACTTC.

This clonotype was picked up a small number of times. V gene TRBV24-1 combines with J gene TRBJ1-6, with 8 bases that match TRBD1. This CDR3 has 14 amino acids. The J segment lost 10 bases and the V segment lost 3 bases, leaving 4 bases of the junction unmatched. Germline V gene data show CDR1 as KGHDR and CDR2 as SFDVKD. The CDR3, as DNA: TGTGCCACCAGTGATGGGACAGGAGTCTCACCCCTCCACTTT. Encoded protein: CATSDGTGVSPLHF.

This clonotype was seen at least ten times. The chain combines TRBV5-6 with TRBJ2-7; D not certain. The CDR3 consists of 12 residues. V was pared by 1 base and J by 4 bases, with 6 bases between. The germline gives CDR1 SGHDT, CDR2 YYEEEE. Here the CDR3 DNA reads TGTGCCAGCAGCTTGTCGACTTACGAGCAGTACTTC. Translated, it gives CASSLSTYEQYF.

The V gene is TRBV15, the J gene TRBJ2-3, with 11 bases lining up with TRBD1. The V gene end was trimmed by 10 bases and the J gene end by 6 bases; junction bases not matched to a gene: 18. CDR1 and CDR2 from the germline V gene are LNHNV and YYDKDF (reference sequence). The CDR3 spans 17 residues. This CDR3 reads CASRPRPGTGGSDTQYF. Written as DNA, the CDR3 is TGTGCCAGCAGGCCCCGGCCCGGGACAGGGGGTTCGGATACGCAGTATTTT.

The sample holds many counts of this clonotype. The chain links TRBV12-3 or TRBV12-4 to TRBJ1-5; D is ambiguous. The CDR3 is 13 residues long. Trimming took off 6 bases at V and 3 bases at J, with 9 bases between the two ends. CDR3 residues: CASRGSYNQPQHF. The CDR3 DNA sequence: TGTGCCAGCAGGGGTTCATACAATCAGCCCCAGCATTTT.

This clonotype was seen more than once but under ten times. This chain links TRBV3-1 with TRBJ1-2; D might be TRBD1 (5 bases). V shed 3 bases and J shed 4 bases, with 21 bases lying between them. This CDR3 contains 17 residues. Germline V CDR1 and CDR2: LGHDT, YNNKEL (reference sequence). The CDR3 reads CASSHGGRNTYTYGYTF. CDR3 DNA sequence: TGTGCCAGCAGCCATGGGGGGAGGAACACCTACACCTATGGCTACACCTTC.

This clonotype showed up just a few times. The CDR3 here is CASSEARGSNTEAFF. For the CDR3, the DNA is TGTGCCAGCAGTGAGGCCCGGGGCAGCAACACTGAAGCTTTCTTT. V is TRBV2 and J is TRBJ1-1; D perhaps matches TRBD1 (5 bases). CDR1 and CDR2 from the germline V gene are SNHLY and FYNNEI. With 3 bases removed from V and 2 bases from J, the gap between germline ends came to 13 bases. The CDR3 is made up of 15 amino acids.